This T cell receptor (beta chain) is from a study of blood T cell repertoires in COVID-19. Study in general: Material from acute and convalescent COVID-19 was sourced from the United States, Italy and Spain. The analysed material was cDNA or gDNA that came from T cells, B-cell-depleted T cells, or PBMCs.

Per the authors' pipeline: Counts of nucleated cells, estimated from reference gene primer amplification, were obtained. Profiling relied on immunoSEQ multiplex PCR, and the TCRdb table lists in-frame clones only, not all of them. The V and J calls and clone size are taken from that table; D and trimming were inferred from the DNA. The table has 100,000 to 150,000 clones, approximately 90% seen once. The CDR3 is 13 amino acids. The germline V gene has CDR1 SGHVS and CDR2 FQNEAQ. Trimming took 4 bases from V and 3 from J; bases not matched to a gene: 2. Sequencing used peripheral blood. The J gene is TRBJ1-2, the V gene TRBV7-8; 7 positions match TRBD1. The source is a woman of 80 years or more with acute or convalescent COVID-19. The chain's CDR3 is CASSSTGYYGYTF. CDR3 nucleotide sequence: TGTGCCAGCAGCTCGACAGGGTACTATGGCTACACCTTC.